This T cell receptor (beta chain) was captured in a study of cytomegalovirus exposure and HLA in healthy donors. As for the study in general: A data release that came early held approximately 85 million unique TCRs from HLA-typed donors.

Although they were nominally healthy when sampled, donors likely had unrecorded immune exposures. The germline gives CDR1 MGHRA, CDR2 YSYEKL. V was pared by 4 bases and J by 4 bases, with 7 bases of the junction left unmatched. This CDR3 has 15 residues. Amplification used 60 Vbeta primers and 13 Jbeta primers. Study processing details: There were tens of millions of unique TCR beta chains by a later count, and 10 million to 12 million of them were shared. Clones were read by immunoSEQ multiplex PCR, and TCRdb kept only the in-frame ones, dropping some. V and J calls and clone size are as listed in that table; D and trimming were resolved from the DNA. The table includes 100,000 or so clones, roughly 80% detected once.

Sequenced material: PBMCs. The receptor comes from a man aged 25 to 40 in good health and CMV-seropositive. The chain carries TRBV4-1 and TRBJ1-2; 9 positions match TRBD1. In DNA form, the CDR3 reads TGCGCCAGCAGCCGCCTGACAGGGGGGGGCTATGGCTACACCTTC. Translation gives CASSRLTGGGYGYTF.